This record looks at one T cell receptor (beta chain) sequence and its context. The target antigen is unknown. The data were obtained in a study of cytomegalovirus exposure and HLA in healthy donors. Study observations and caveats: Most of the TCR beta V segments (in an earlier analysis) were productive either about 87% or about 30% of the time.

This CDR3 is built from 15 residues. Per germline, CDR1 SNHLY and CDR2 FYNNEI. V lost 4 bases, J lost 8 bases, and 18 bases lay in between. Researchers ran the PCR with 60 Vbeta and 13 Jbeta primers. Clones were sequenced by immunoSEQ multiplex PCR, and TCRdb holds only the in-frame ones, with some missing. The sample lists 200,000 or so clones, over 60% occurring once. The origin of this receptor is a woman aged 30 to 39 in good health and CMV-seropositive. The V and J genes are TRBV2 and TRBJ2-1; TRBD2 might be the D (6 bases). Sequenced: PBMCs. CDR3 bases: TGTGCCAGCAGTGTGGGCCCCCGGGGGTTCGATGAGCAGTTCTTC. This gives the protein CASSVGPRGFDEQFF.